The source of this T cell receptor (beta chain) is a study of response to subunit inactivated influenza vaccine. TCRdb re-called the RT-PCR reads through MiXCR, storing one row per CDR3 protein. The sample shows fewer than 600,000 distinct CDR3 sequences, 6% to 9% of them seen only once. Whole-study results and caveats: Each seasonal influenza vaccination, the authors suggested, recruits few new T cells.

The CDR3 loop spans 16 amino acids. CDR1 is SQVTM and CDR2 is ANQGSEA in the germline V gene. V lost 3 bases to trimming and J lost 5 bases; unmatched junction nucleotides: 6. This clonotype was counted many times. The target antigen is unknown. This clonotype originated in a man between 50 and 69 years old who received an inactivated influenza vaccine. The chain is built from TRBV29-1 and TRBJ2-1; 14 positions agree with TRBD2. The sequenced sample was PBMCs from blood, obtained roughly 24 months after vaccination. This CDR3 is CSVEGLAGVIDNEQFF. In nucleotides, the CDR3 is TGCAGCGTTGAGGGACTAGCGGGAGTAATTGACAATGAGCAGTTCTTC.